Below are 13 T cell receptor beta chains sequenced from a single sample in a study of blood T cell repertoires in COVID-19. This table comes from immunoSEQ multiplex PCR, and its TCRdb copy is limited to in-frame clones, with some not included. Of around 190,000 clones listed, 87% are singletons. Sequenced input: PBMCs or T cells enriched from blood (not recorded which). These TCRs come from a man aged 18 to 30 with acute COVID-19.

The chain uses TRBV19 and TRBJ1-5; D is unresolved. Trimming took off 3 bases at V and 4 bases at J, with 10 bases between the two ends. Germline CDR1 and CDR2: LNHDA and SQIVND (reference sequence). CDR3 length equals 14 residues. CDR3 nucleotide sequence: TGTGCCAGTAGTATTCGATTAGTTAATCAGCCCCAGCATTTT. Its protein product is CASSIRLVNQPQHF.

The rearrangement uses TRBV5-8 and TRBJ2-7; maybe TRBD1 (5 bases). This CDR3 contains 11 residues. Germline V gene data show CDR1 as SGHTS and CDR2 as YDEGEE. The V gene lost 4 bases and the J gene lost 6 bases, with 8 bases spanning the gap. CDR3 residues: CASSPRGEQYF. DNA of the CDR3: TGTGCCAGCAGCCCTAGGGGCGAGCAGTACTTC.

The rearrangement links TRBV7-3 to TRBJ2-5; tentatively, D is TRBD1 (6 bases). The CDR3 runs to 13 residues. CDR1 and CDR2 (germline): SGHTA, FQGTGA. V lost 3 bases, J lost 5 bases, and 10 bases lay in between. Written as DNA, the CDR3 is TGTGCCAGCAGCTTTGGGGGCCAGGAGACCCAGTACTTC. Protein product: CASSFGGQETQYF.

The chain couples TRBV18 to TRBJ2-2; 7 bases are shared with TRBD1. Per germline, CDR1 KGHSH and CDR2 LQKENI. The CDR3 totals 14 residues. The ends lost 6 bases at V and 0 bases at J; junction bases unmatched: 1. The CDR3 sequence is CASSQGANTGELFF. The CDR3 DNA reads TGTGCCAGCTCCCAGGGGGCGAACACCGGGGAGCTGTTTTTT.

This clone was counted between two and nine times. J is TRBJ1-6 and V is TRBV2; 7 nucleotides line up with TRBD1. Unmatched junction bases numbered 1, after V lost 5 bases and J lost 6 bases. Germline V gene lookup returns CDR1 SNHLY and CDR2 FYNNEI. CDR3 length: 13 amino acids. CDR3: CASSRDSNSPLHF. For the CDR3, the DNA is TGTGCCAGCAGTCGGGACAGTAATTCACCCCTCCACTTT.

Concerning this clone itself: The identical CDR3 is also encoded by other nucleotide sequences in the sample. CDR3 residues: CASSLLGAYGSPLHF. As DNA, the CDR3 is TGTGCCAGCAGTTTATTGGGGGCCTATGGCTCACCCCTCCACTTT. The V and J genes are TRBV27 and TRBJ1-6, with D perhaps TRBD1 (6 bases). Trimming took 1 base from V and 10 from J, leaving 14 bases between them. Germline loops: CDR1 MNHEY, CDR2 SMNVEV (reference sequence). This CDR3 has 15 amino acids.

This clone has a handful of counts. This chain links TRBV4-1 with TRBJ2-7; 9 nucleotides align to TRBD2. CDR1 and CDR2 (germline): MGHRA, YSYEKL. V was pared by 1 base and J by 2 bases, with 6 bases of the junction left unmatched. The CDR3 consists of 16 residues. CDR3 nucleotide sequence: TGCGCCAGCAGCCAAGCTTGGCTAGCGGGAACCTACGAGCAGTACTTC. As protein: CASSQAWLAGTYEQYF.

The genes are TRBV28 and TRBJ1-6, with 9 bases matching TRBD1. CDR3 length: 14 amino acids. V lost 3 bases, J lost 12 bases, and 6 bases stayed unmatched. Germline-derived CDR1 and CDR2 are MDHEN and SYDVKM. As DNA, the CDR3 is TGTGCCAGCAGTTTGGGGACAGGGACTTTACCCCTCCACTTT. It codes for CASSLGTGTLPLHF.

The chain has TRBV7-8 and TRBJ1-4; D is uncertain. Germline lookup yields CDR1 SGHVS and CDR2 FQNEAQ. The CDR3 extends over 16 amino acids. Trimming pared 2 bases from V and 0 bases from J, leaving 10 bases between. CDR3 loop: CASSLLRLATNEKLFF. CDR3 bases: TGTGCCAGCAGCTTATTGCGCCTTGCAACTAATGAAAAACTGTTTTTT.

V and J are TRBV19 and TRBJ1-5; D is ambiguous. The CDR3 runs 15 residues. The V end lost 6 bases, the J end lost 3 bases, and 15 bases lay between the germline ends. CDR1 is LNHDA and CDR2 is SQIVND in the germline V gene (reference sequence). The CDR3 sequence: CASSRVPGNNQPQHF. CDR3 in DNA: TGTGCCAGTAGCAGAGTCCCGGGGAACAATCAGCCCCAGCATTTT.

This clone was seen a single time. The chain links TRBV28 to TRBJ2-5, with D uncertain. V was cut by 6 bases and J by 2 bases, with 16 bases left in between. CDR3 length equals 15 residues. Germline V gives CDR1 MDHEN, CDR2 SYDVKM. CDR3 region: CASSPSVSRQETQYF. The CDR3 bases are TGTGCCAGCAGCCCCTCCGTCTCCCGGCAAGAGACCCAGTACTTC.

V is TRBV11-2 and J is TRBJ2-1; 9 bases align to TRBD2. CDR1 SGHAT and CDR2 FQNNGV come from the germline V gene. This CDR3 spans 16 amino acids. Trimming took 5 bases from V and 0 from J; bases not matched to a gene: 5. CDR3 sequence: CASSNSGGSSYNEQFF. CDR3 DNA sequence: TGTGCCAGCAGCAACAGCGGGGGGAGCTCCTACAATGAGCAGTTCTTC.

This clone was recorded once. J is TRBJ2-5 and V is TRBV6-2 or TRBV6-3, with 15 bases fitting TRBD2. Trimming removed 2 bases from V and 5 bases from J; junction bases left unmatched: 12. Germline V CDR1 and CDR2: MNHEY, SVGEGT. The length of the CDR3 is 19 residues. The CDR3 here is CASSYLTSRTSGRGETQYF. The CDR3 DNA follows: TGTGCCAGCAGTTACCTGACATCCCGGACTAGCGGGAGGGGGGAGACCCAGTACTTC.